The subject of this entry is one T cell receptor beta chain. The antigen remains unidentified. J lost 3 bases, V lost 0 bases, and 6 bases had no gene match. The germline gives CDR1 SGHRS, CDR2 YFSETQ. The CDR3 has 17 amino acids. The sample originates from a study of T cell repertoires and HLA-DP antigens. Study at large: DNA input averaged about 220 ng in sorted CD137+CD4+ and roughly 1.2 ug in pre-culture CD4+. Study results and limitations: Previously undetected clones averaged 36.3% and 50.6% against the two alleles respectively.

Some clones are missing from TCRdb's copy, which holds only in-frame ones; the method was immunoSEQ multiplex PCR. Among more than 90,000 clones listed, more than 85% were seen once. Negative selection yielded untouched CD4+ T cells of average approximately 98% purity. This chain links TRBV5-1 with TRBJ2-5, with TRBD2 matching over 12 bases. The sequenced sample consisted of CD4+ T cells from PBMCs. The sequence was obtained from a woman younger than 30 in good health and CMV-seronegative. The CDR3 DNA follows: TGCGCCAGCAGCTTGGGACTAGCGGGAGCGGGCAAAGAGACCCAGTACTTC. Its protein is CASSLGLAGAGKETQYF.